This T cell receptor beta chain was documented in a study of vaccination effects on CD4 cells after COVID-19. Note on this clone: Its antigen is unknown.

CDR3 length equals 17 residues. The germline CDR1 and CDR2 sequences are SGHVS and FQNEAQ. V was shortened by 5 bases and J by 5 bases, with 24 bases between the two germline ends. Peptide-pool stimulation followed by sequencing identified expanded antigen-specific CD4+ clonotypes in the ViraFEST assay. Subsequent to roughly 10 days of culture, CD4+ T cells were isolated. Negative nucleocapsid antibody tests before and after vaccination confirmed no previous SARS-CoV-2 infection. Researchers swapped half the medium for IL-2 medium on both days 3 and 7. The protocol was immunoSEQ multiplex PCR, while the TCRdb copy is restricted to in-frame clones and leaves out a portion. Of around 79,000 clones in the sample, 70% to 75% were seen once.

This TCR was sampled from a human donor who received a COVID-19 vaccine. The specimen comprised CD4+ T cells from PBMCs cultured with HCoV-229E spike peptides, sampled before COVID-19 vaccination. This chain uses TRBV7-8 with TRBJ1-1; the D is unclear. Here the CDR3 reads CASSPSSSRVSRTEAFF. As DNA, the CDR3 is TGTGCCAGCAGCCCTTCGTCGTCCCGGGTCTCAAGGACTGAAGCTTTCTTT.